Detailed here is one TCR beta chain. This clone has a single count. Its binding antigen is unknown. No quality values exist for individual bases; no much larger clone is one base distant. V is reduced by 4 bases and J by 2 bases, leaving a spacing of 23 bases between them. The CDR3 runs 18 residues from the cysteine to the phenylalanine. Only the CDR3 portion is preserved as DNA: 54 bases, with reading frame beginning at the first base. The germline V gene encodes CDR1 SGHRS and CDR2 YFSETQ. This record belongs to a study of OX40 agonist ivuxolimab in advanced cancers. As for the study more broadly: The costimulatory receptor OX40 (CD134) was targeted by ivuxolimab, a fully human IgG2 agonistic monoclonal antibody. Intravenous ivuxolimab was administered to patients every 2 weeks at six dose levels: 0.01, 0.1, 0.3, 1.5, 3 and 10 mg/kg. Among the roughly 50 dose-escalation patients, around 19 had hepatocellular carcinoma, 15 or so melanoma, 9 renal cell carcinoma and 9 head and neck cancer. The dose-escalation cohort was about 87% male with a mean age of approximately 59 years, ranging from roughly 23 to 90. Prior anti-PD-1, anti-PD-L1 or anti-CTLA-4 therapy was permitted, and 30% to 45% of dose-escalation patients had received checkpoint inhibitors. Partial responses occurred in three dose-escalation patients, of whom one had hepatocellular carcinoma and two had cutaneous melanoma. The purpose of peripheral TCRbeta sequencing was to test whether ivuxolimab changed TCR sequence diversity and led to clonal T-cell expansion. The paper describes the monotherapy dose-escalation part (N of about 52 patients) of the phase I trial of ivuxolimab.

Genomic DNA was extracted from sorted cells for sequencing of the TCRbeta CDR3 region. The immunoSEQ Assay was used for sequencing of TCRbeta CDR3 regions. As stored in TCRdb, this immuneACCESS dataset retains in-frame rearrangements with V and J assigned. A fraction of the clones does not appear; measured against another copy, unresolved V genes explain less than half of the discrepancy, and the remainder lacks a known reason. The sample contains about 39,000 clones, over 75% of them found a single time. The biggest ten clones account for 2.5% to 3% of the sample. Patients with a history of autoimmune disease or receiving systemic immunosuppression were excluded from the trial. Peripheral blood for TCR sequencing was drawn from every dose cohort at baseline, at cycle 4 day 1 and at cycle 7 day 1. The samples were taken from a phase I, first-in-human, multicenter, open-label dose-escalation trial of ivuxolimab. Adults with locally advanced or metastatic head and neck squamous cell, hepatocellular, melanoma or renal cell carcinoma were enrolled in the trial. Before TCR sequencing, CD4+ and CD8+ T cells were separately sorted from peripheral blood.

The investigation overall reported the following: At doses of 0.1 to 3.0 mg/kg, clonal expansion of both CD4+ and CD8+ blood T cells was observed from baseline to week 6. Low levels of normalized T-cell clonal expansion were also seen in some patients who did not respond. After ivuxolimab, more expanded clones were found on average in CD8+ T cells than in CD4+ T cells. In the 0.1-3.0 mg/kg groups, partial responders had among the lowest normalized peripheral clonal expansion, particularly in CD8+ T cells. The antigen specificity of the clonally expanded peripheral T cells was not determined.

This clonotype was obtained from an adult with an advanced solid tumor such as melanoma, head and neck, liver or kidney cancer. The sequencing here drew on CD4+ or CD8+ T cells sorted from blood, taken in a trial of the OX40 agonist ivuxolimab. The sequence is built from TRBV5-1 and TRBJ2-3; the D gene cannot be resolved reliably. The sequence in DNA is TGCGCCAGCAGCCTAAACCCTCCTTTGGGCAGGACCACAGATACGCAGTATTTT. The translation is CASSLNPPLGRTTDTQYF.